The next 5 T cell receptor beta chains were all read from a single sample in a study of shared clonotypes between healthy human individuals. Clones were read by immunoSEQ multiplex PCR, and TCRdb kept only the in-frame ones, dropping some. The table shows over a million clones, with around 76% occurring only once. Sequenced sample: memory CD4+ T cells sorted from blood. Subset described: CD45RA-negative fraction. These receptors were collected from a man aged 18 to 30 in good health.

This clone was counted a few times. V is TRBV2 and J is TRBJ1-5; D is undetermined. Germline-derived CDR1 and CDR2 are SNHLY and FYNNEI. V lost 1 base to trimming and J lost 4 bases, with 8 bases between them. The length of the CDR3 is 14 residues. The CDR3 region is CASSEGPGNQPQHF. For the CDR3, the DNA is TGTGCCAGCAGTGAAGGGCCAGGAAATCAGCCCCAGCATTTT.

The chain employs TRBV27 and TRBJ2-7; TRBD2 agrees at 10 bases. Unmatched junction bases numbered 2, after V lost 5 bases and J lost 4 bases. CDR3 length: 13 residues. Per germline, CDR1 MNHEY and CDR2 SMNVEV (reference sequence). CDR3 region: CASSEAGGYEQYF. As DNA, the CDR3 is TGTGCCAGCAGTGAAGCGGGAGGGTACGAGCAGTACTTC.

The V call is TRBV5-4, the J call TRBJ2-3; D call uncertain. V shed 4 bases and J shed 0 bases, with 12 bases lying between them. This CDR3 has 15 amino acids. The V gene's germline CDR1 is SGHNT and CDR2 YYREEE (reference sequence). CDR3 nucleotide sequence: TGTGCCAGCAGCCACGATCAAACTAGCACAGATACGCAGTATTTT. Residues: CASSHDQTSTDTQYF.

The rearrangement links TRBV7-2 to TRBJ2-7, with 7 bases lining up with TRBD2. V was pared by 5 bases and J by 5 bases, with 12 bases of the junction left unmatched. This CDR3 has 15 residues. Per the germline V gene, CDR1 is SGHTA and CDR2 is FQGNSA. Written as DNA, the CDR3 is TGTGCCAGCAGCCGTCGGGGGACTAACCCTCACGAGCAGTACTTC. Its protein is CASSRRGTNPHEQYF.

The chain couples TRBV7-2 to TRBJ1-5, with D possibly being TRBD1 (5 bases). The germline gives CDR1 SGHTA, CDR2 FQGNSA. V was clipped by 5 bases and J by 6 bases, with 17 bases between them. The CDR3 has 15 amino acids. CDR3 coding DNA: TGTGCCAGCAGCCCAAACGCGGGACTGGGTCAGCCCCAGCATTTT. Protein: CASSPNAGLGQPQHF.